This T cell receptor beta chain was identified during a study of T cells in localized non-small cell lung cancer. Points on this clone: Its antigen is unidentified.

TCRdb keeps only in-frame clones here, not all; method: immunoSEQ multiplex PCR. In the table there are around 40,000 clones, around 86% of which are singletons. CDR1 and CDR2 from the germline V gene are MGHRA and YSYEKL. This CDR3 contains 16 residues. V was shortened by 0 bases and J by 2 bases, with 11 bases between the two germline ends. Findings and caveats of the study: A denser population of T cells in blood accompanied longer overall survival.

The sequencing used peripheral blood, collected before any cancer treatment. The chain is built from TRBV4-1 and TRBJ1-3, with D hard to call. The receptor's source is a woman between 18 and 50 years old with stage III lung adenocarcinoma. This chain's CDR3 is CASSQDSVEPGNTIYF. CDR3 in DNA: TGCGCCAGCAGCCAAGATAGCGTCGAACCTGGAAACACCATATATTTT.